Listed below are T cell receptor beta chains from one sample, sequenced in a study of early T cells in non-severe SARS-CoV-2 infection. TCRdb fed the 5' RACE reads into MiXCR, producing one record per CDR3 protein. The sample includes about 49,000 distinct CDR3 sequences, roughly 10% of them seen just once. Specimen: whole blood. The receptors here all came from an adult who was a healthcare worker with PCR-confirmed SARS-CoV-2 infection or an uninfected control (not recorded which). Both conserved end residues are trimmed from each CDR3.

v_call cdr3_length cdr3_aa
TRBV28 14 ASSFPGQGRVNEQF
TRBV11-2 12 ASSARDIYNEQF
TRBV25-1 13 ASRATDRVNTEAF
TRBV2 11 ANGGTLNEKLF
TRBV18 12 ASTRTGVESTQY
TRBV20-1 10 SAGVGGNTIY
TRBV7-2 14 ASSSRTVLNTGELF
TRBV20-1 13 SARGTGTMNTEAF
TRBV7-6 13 ASSPGLAPYNEQF
TRBV11-2 13 ASSFQGSSGNTIY
TRBV20-1 12 SAPGFLSSYEQY